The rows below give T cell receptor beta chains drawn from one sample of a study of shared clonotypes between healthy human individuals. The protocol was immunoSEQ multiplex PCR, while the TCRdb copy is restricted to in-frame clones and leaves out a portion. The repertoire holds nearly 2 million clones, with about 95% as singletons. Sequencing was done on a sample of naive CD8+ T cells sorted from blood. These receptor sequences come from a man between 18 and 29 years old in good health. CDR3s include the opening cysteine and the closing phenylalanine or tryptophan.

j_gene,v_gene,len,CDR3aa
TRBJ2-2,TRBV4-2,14,CASSQGASSGELFF
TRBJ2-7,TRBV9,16,CASSPYLGTGGNEQYF
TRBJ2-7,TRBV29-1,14,CSVEDGGATYEQYF
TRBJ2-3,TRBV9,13,CASSDPVIDTQYF
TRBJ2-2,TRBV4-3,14,CASSQGQNTGELFF
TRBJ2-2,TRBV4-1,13,CASSLSNTGELFF
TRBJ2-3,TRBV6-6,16,CASSYSSSGGTDTQYF
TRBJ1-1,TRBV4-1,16,CASSHGREGWDTEAFF
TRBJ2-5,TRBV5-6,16,CASTSSRDFSQETQYF
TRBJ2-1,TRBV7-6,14,CASSLGTGGNEQFF
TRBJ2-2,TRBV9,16,CASSVDRQGDTGELFF
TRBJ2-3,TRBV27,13,CASSFEHTDTQYF
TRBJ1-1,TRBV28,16,CASSLTRTGLGTEAFF
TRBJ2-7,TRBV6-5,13,CASSYGPEGEQYF
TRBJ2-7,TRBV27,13,CASSPSGPYEQYF
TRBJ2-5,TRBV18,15,CASSPPGLKQETQYF
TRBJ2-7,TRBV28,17,CASSLETSGGPSYEQYF
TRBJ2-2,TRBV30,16,CAWSGVLGGDTGELFF
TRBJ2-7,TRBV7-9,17,CASSPILGTADSYEQYF
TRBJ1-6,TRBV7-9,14,CASSLVYGDSPLHF
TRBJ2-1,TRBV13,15,CASSFRDSSYNEQFF
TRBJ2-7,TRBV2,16,CASSTGPGDSSYEQYF
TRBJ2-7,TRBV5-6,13,CASSLVQGYEQYF
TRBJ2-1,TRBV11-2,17,CASSSTSGGARDNEQFF
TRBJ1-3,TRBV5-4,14,CASSPWGTGNTIYF
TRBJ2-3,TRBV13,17,CASSFTAMPAGTDTQYF
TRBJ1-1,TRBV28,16,CASSLGVVGYDTEAFF
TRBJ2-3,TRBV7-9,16,CASSLGLAGITDTQYF
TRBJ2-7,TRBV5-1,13,CASSLYNSYEQYF
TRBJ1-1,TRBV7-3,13,CASSMGGGTEAFF
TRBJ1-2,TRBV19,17,CASSIGGDSLILYGYTF
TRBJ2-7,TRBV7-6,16,CASSTPGTGTSDEQYF
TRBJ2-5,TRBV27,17,CASSSGLAGGVMETQYF
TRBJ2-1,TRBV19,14,CASSIYSSYNEQFF
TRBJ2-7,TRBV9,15,CASSVDGTIFYEQYF
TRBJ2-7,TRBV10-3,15,CAISDSPQGTYEQYF
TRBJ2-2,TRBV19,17,CASSMVISGEEAGELFF
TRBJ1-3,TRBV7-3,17,CASSLTGRTALGNTIYF
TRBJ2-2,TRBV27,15,CASRIRGANTGELFF
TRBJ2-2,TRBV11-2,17,CASSSLGLGAVTGELFF
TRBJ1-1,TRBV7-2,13,CASSLGINTEAFF